The 9 T cell receptor beta chains below all came from one sample that was sequenced in a study of blood T cell repertoires in COVID-19 (dated by TCRdb to 2018 to 2021). The method behind the library was the immunoSEQ multiplex PCR assay. TCRdb stores this immuneACCESS table with in-frame sequences only. Part of the clones is absent; in the studies checked, under half of the shortfall reflects unresolved V genes, and no reason is known for the rest. The sample profile shows 250,000 or so clones; roughly 91% of them were found once. The ten largest clonotypes hold 0.95% to 1% of the sample. Material for sequencing was peripheral blood. The receptors were sampled from a middle-aged woman who had recovered from COVID-19.

The table lists this clone with a count of one. The gene calls are TRBV6-2 or TRBV6-3 and TRBJ2-7; the match to TRBD2 covers 11 bases. The CDR3 has 16 residues. CDR1 and CDR2 from the germline V gene are MNHEY and SVGEGT. V dropped 0 bases and J dropped 7; count of bases not matched to a gene: 8. The chain's CDR3 is CASSYSGLAGPAEQYF. As DNA, the CDR3 is TGTGCCAGCAGTTACTCTGGACTAGCGGGCCCCGCGGAGCAGTACTTC.

The genes are TRBV7-2 and TRBJ2-3; TRBD2 agrees at 10 bases. With V trimmed by 2 bases and J by 6 bases, 8 bases remained unmatched. Germline loops: CDR1 SGHTA, CDR2 FQGNSA. The CDR3 spans 16 residues. The CDR3 region is CASSLFGGTSADTQYF. The CDR3 nucleotides are TGTGCCAGCAGCTTATTTGGGGGGACTAGCGCGGATACGCAGTATTTT.

J is TRBJ2-7 and V is TRBV4-2; 15 nucleotides line up with TRBD2. Trimming took 2 bases from V and 5 from J; bases not matched to a gene: 16. The length of the CDR3 is 20 residues. The germline CDR1 and CDR2 sequences are LGHNA and YNFKEQ. The chain's CDR3 is CASSQKGGLAGGPVVDEQYF. In nucleotides, the CDR3 is TGTGCCAGCAGCCAAAAGGGGGGACTAGCGGGAGGCCCCGTCGTGGACGAGCAGTACTTC.

The chain carries TRBV7-9 and TRBJ1-1; 10 positions agree with TRBD1. This CDR3 region has 16 residues. The V gene's germline CDR1 is SEHNR and CDR2 FQNEAQ (reference sequence). V was clipped by 1 base and J by 4 bases; unmatched bases: 6. DNA of the CDR3: TGTGCCAGCAGCTTAGGGGACAGGGGCCGCGGCACTGAAGCTTTCTTT. Its protein is CASSLGDRGRGTEAFF. The full variable domain, rest sourced from reference TRBV7-9 and TRBJ1-1, is DTGVSQNPRHKITKRGQNVTFRCDPISEHNRLYWYRQTLGQGPEFLTYFQNEAQLEKSRLLSDRFSAERPKGSFSTLEIQRTEQGDSAMYLCASSLGDRGRGTEAFFGQGTRLTVV.

V and J are TRBV7-2 and TRBJ1-6; no firm D call. V was cut by 1 base and J by 15 bases, with 10 bases left in between. The CDR3 covers 12 residues. Germline V CDR1 and CDR2: SGHTA, FQGNSA. CDR3 sequence: CASSLVGFGLHF. The CDR3 region has the DNA TGTGCCAGCAGCTTAGTCGGTTTTGGCCTCCACTTT.

The chain combines TRBV12-1 with TRBJ2-1; the tabulated D call, TRBD1, remains unverified against the DNA. TRBV12-1 is a recognized pseudogene. The CDR3 is made up of 16 amino acids. CDR3 sequence: CASSFVGTSSYNEQFF. The DNA for the CDR3 is TGTGCCAGCAGCTTTGTCGGGACAAGCTCCTACAATGAGCAGTTCTTC.

The chain links TRBV5-1 to TRBJ2-1, with 8 nucleotides matching TRBD1. This CDR3 is 16 amino acids long. Germline V gives CDR1 SGHRS, CDR2 YFSETQ. Trimming took 0 bases from V and 0 from J; bases not matched to a gene: 2. The CDR3 DNA reads as TGCGCCAGCAGCTTGGGGGACAGGCTCTCCTACAATGAGCAGTTCTTC. Its translation is CASSLGDRLSYNEQFF.

J is TRBJ1-2 and V is TRBV12-3 or TRBV12-4; D unresolved. V lost 6 bases and J 7 bases, leaving 9 bases between the germline ends. This CDR3 is 11 amino acids long. The CDR3 loop is CASRGHSGYTF. DNA for the CDR3: TGTGCCAGCAGGGGCCATTCTGGCTACACCTTC.

This clone was seen a few times. This same CDR3 is encoded by further DNA sequences in the sample. The V and J genes are TRBV5-1 and TRBJ2-5, with TRBD1 matching over 11 bases. Germline CDR1 SGHRS, CDR2 YFSETQ. The CDR3 is made up of 14 amino acids. Trimming took 2 bases from V and 5 from J; bases not matched to a gene: 2. CDR3 loop: CASSLGTGGETQYF. The CDR3 DNA sequence: TGCGCCAGCAGCTTAGGGACAGGGGGTGAGACCCAGTACTTC. The full variable domain, its missing parts supplied by reference TRBV5-1 and TRBJ2-5, is KAGVTQTPRYLIKTRGQQVTLSCSPISGHRSVSWYQQTPGQGLQFLFEYFSETQRNKGNFPGRFSGRQFSNSRSEMNVSTLELGDSALYLCASSLGTGGETQYFGPGTRLLVL.